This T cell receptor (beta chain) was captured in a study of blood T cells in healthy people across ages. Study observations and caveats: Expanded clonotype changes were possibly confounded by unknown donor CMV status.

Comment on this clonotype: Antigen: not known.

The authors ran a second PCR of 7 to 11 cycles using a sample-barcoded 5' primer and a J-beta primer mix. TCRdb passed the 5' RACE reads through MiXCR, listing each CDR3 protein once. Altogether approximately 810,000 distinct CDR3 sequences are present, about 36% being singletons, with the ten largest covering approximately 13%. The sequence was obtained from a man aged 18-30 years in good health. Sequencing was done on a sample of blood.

CDR3 bases: TGTGCCAGCAGCCCCCCGGGACAGGGGGGTCAAGATACGCAGTATTTT. Its translation is CASSPPGQGGQDTQYF. The chain carries TRBV9 and TRBJ2-3, with TRBD1 matching over 11 bases. J gave up 5 bases and V 4 bases, and 9 bases lay outside the gene matches. The length of the CDR3 is 16 residues. CDR1 SGDLS and CDR2 YYNGEE come from the germline V gene.